The following is a T cell receptor beta chain sequence with its context. Using immunoSEQ multiplex PCR, the repertoire was profiled, and TCRdb retains in-frame clones only, with some absent. In the table there are some 150,000 clones, around 80% of which are singletons. This entry belongs to a study of blood T cell repertoires in COVID-19. Per the germline V gene, CDR1 is SEHNR and CDR2 is FQNEAQ (reference sequence). The CDR3 has 15 amino acids. J was trimmed by 0 bases and V by 5 bases; bases with no gene match: 2. The clonotype originates from a man in his 60s with acute or convalescent COVID-19. Sequencing input: peripheral blood. V is TRBV7-9 and J is TRBJ1-4, with TRBD1 identical over 8 bases. The chain's CDR3 is CASSPQGATNEKLFF. In DNA, the CDR3 is TGTGCCAGCAGCCCACAGGGGGCAACTAATGAAAAACTGTTTTTT.